This TCR beta chain appears in the sequencing data of a study of Ad26.COV2.S vaccination and SARS-CoV-2 variants. Profiling relied on immunoSEQ multiplex PCR, and the TCRdb table lists in-frame clones only, not all of them. The repertoire holds under 150,000 clones, with 86% as singletons. This TCR was recovered from a human donor who had recovered from COVID-19. Sample: peripheral blood, taken after recovery from COVID-19.

Here the CDR3 DNA reads TGTGCCAGCAGCTTGATAGGGGAAAAACTGTTTTTT. It yields the protein CASSLIGEKLFF. This chain uses TRBV7-9 with TRBJ1-4; D uncertain. Trimming cost V 3 bases and J 8 bases, with 7 bases left between them. Germline loops: CDR1 SEHNR, CDR2 FQNEAQ (reference sequence). The CDR3 is made up of 12 amino acids. Using reference TRBV7-9 and TRBJ1-4 for the parts outside the CDR3, the full variable domain is DTGVSQNPRHKITKRGQNVTFRCDPISEHNRLYWYRQTLGQGPEFLTYFQNEAQLEKSRLLSDRFSAERPKGSFSTLEIQRTEQGDSAMYLCASSLIGEKLFFGSGTQLSVL.